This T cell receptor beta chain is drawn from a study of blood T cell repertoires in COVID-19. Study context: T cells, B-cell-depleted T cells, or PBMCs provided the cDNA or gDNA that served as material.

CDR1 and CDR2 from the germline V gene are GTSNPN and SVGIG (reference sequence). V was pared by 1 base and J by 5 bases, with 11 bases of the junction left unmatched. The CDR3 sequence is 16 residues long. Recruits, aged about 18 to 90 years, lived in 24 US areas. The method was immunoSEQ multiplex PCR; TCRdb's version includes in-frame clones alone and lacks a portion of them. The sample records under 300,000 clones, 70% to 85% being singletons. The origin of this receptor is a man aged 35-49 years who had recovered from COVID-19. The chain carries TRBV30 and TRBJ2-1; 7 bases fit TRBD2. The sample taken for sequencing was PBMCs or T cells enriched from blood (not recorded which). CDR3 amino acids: CAWSEGSGTKDNEQFF. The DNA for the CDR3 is TGTGCCTGGAGTGAGGGGAGCGGGACTAAAGACAATGAGCAGTTCTTC.